The 5 T cell receptor beta chains below were found in one sample sequenced in a study of Graves' ophthalmopathy and Graves' hyperthyroidism. RNA transcripts yielded amplified TCR beta CDR3 regions. The first round was an RT-PCR with HTBI primers, and the second round was a multiplex PCR. TCRdb re-analysed the multiplex PCR reads in MiXCR, keeping a single row per CDR3 protein. Found here are more than 1,000,000 distinct CDR3 sequences, around a third of them singletons; the top ten hold around 10%. Material: peripheral blood or thyroid tissue (not recorded which). The receptors here all came from an adult man with Graves' hyperthyroidism.

Points on this clonotype: A much larger clone lies one base from this, so it may be a read error. This rearrangement joins TRBV12-3 or TRBV12-4 to TRBJ1-5, with D maybe TRBD1 (5 bases). This CDR3 is 15 amino acids long. Between the trimmed V and J ends, which lost 8 bases and 7 bases, there was a span of 21 bases. This CDR3 reads CASDPGRSGGQPQHF. In nucleotides, the CDR3 is TGTGCCAGCGATCCGGGACGGTCGGGCGGACAGCCCCAGCATTTT.

The CDR3 here is CASSPLSAGGGELFF. The CDR3 coding sequence is TGTGCCAGCAGCCCCCTCTCGGCAGGTGGCGGGGAGCTGTTTTTT. This chain uses TRBV2 with TRBJ2-2, with unresolved D. Trimming left V 6 bases short and J 7 bases short, with 18 bases between. The germline CDR1 and CDR2 sequences are SNHLY and FYNNEI. This CDR3 region has 15 residues.

Many counts were recorded for this clonotype. The CDR3 sequence: CASSHGQGNYGYTF. CDR3 nucleotides: TGTGCCAGTAGTCACGGACAGGGGAACTATGGCTACACCTTC. The chain combines TRBV19 with TRBJ1-2, with 9 positions matching TRBD1. Germline V gene sequence: CDR1 LNHDA, CDR2 SQIVND (reference sequence). The V gene end was trimmed by 5 bases and the J gene end by 2 bases; junction bases not matched to a gene: 3. The CDR3 covers 14 residues.

V gene TRBV7-3 combines with J gene TRBJ2-2; 8 bases fit TRBD2. CDR1 SGHTA and CDR2 FQGTGA come from the germline V gene. The CDR3 is 18 residues long. Unmatched junction bases numbered 14, after V lost 5 bases and J lost 3 bases. The CDR3 reads CASSPTGGGTRYTGELFF. DNA for the CDR3: TGTGCCAGCAGCCCCACCGGGGGCGGGACTAGATACACCGGGGAGCTGTTTTTT.

This clonotype was observed a handful of times. A read error is possible here, since a much larger clone lies one base away. It is likely a read error, because the conserved phenylalanine at the end of the CDR3 is missing. The chain recombines TRBV29-1 with TRBJ1-2; D possibly corresponds to TRBD1 (6 bases). The CDR3 spans 13 residues. Germline V gene sequence: CDR1 SQVTM, CDR2 ANQGSEA. Trimming left V 6 bases short and J 7 bases short, with 18 bases between. The CDR3 region has the DNA TGCAGCGTCCTAGGGGGACCTGTGACTGGCTACACCCTC. This translates into CSVLGGPVTGYTL.